This is a list of T cell receptor beta chains from one sample in a study of regulatory T cells in long-lasting Graves disease. Via MiXCR, TCRdb re-called the multiplex PCR reads, giving one row per CDR3 protein. The sample contains about 430,000 distinct CDR3 sequences, 15% of which appear only once. This same sample was also part of a study on T cells in Graves' hyperthyroidism and ophthalmopathy.

The sample consisted of peripheral blood mononuclear cells (PBMCs), taken at new diagnosis, from a patient treated with antithyroid drugs. These receptors originate from a middle-aged woman with Graves disease. Both conserved end residues are part of each CDR3. The order of the fields is V gene, J gene, CDR3 protein.

>TRBV20-1|TRBJ1-4
CSAPMARANEKLFF
>TRBV5-1|TRBJ2-3
CAGSLVGRNTDTQYF
>TRBV6-1|TRBJ1-2
CASTNPTNQDGYTF
>TRBV20-1|TRBJ2-7
CSANSGAASGRFYEQYF
>TRBV28|TRBJ2-7
CASSLGGTSGSYEQYF
>TRBV4-1|TRBJ1-1
CASSQTRHVSTEAFF
>TRBV20-1|TRBJ2-1
CSARDVRAGSYNEQFF
>TRBV27|TRBJ1-6
CASSLGGGPYNSPLHF
>TRBV19|TRBJ1-4
CASSIPTGVNEKLFF
>TRBV12-3/TRBV12-4|TRBJ1-6
CASTSTQDRRISPLHF
>TRBV15|TRBJ1-1
CATSREKAMNTEAFF
>TRBV6-1|TRBJ2-2
CASSELAGGGTGELFF
>TRBV7-3|TRBJ1-1
CASSLDMNTEAFF
>TRBV19|TRBJ2-7
CASSFRGTYEQHF
>TRBV30|TRBJ2-7
CAWRRTGATHYPQYF
>TRBV19|TRBJ2-5
CASSIPVGVGQETQYF
>TRBV2|TRBJ2-1
CASSQGLAHYNEQFF
>TRBV7-9|TRBJ2-2
CASSFRLEDTTGELFF
>TRBV20-1|TRBJ2-7
CSARVKRATSYEQYF
>TRBV12-3/TRBV12-4|TRBJ2-7
CASRKVGTFYEQYF
>TRBV12-3/TRBV12-4|TRBJ2-7
CASSRGDFSYEQYF
>TRBV6-1|TRBJ2-7
CASTETVAASYEQYF
>TRBV28|TRBJ2-1
CASSLEVQFF
>TRBV4-1|TRBJ2-3
CASSQDPGLAGGSTDTQYF
>TRBV5-1|TRBJ1-2
CASSLVGQGSYGYTF
>TRBV6-2/TRBV6-3|TRBJ2-1
CASSLTRAREQFF
>TRBV24-1|TRBJ1-1
CATSDSDAAEAFF
>TRBV9|TRBJ2-7
CASSKAFQGEQYF
>TRBV5-6|TRBJ2-1
CASSLAGSSGKRNEQFF
>TRBV7-9|TRBJ1-1
CASSLVRGGEAFF
>TRBV3-1|TRBJ2-5
CASSQVYQETQYF
>TRBV5-1|TRBJ1-3
CASSSGPNQGNTIYF
>TRBV2|TRBJ1-5
CASRDSGLQPQHF
>TRBV7-6|TRBJ2-3
CASSPNSRGTDTQYF
>TRBV14|TRBJ2-2
CASSQFHRVPGELFF
>TRBV28|TRBJ2-7
CASSLSPGRSYEQYF
>TRBV28|TRBJ1-5
CASSTPGQGVGQPQHF
>TRBV27|TRBJ2-3
CASSPSGGLAGTDTQYF
>TRBV15|TRBJ2-3
CATSRGLPGTDTQYF
>TRBV7-8|TRBJ1-5
CASSQGQQNQPQHF
>TRBV28|TRBJ1-1
CASNEGGVNTEAFF
>TRBV28|TRBJ1-5
CASSSETGRGDQPQHF
>TRBV29-1|TRBJ2-3
CSVEGRADTQYF
>TRBV29-1|TRBJ2-1
CSARELRYNEQFF
>TRBV11-2|TRBJ2-7
CASSLQPTGTVGEQYF
>TRBV20-1|TRBJ2-1
CSARDQKRSGSGAHEQFF
>TRBV2|TRBJ2-2
CASREGAGPGELFF
>TRBV20-1|TRBJ2-3
CSVYRRQGSTDTQYF
>TRBV6-1|TRBJ1-2
CASSGQGGYGYTF
>TRBV20-1|TRBJ2-7
CSAPGLAGEGAYEQYF
>TRBV27|TRBJ1-6
CASSLHLPGSPLHF
>TRBV5-5|TRBJ1-1
CASSLTVRTEAFF
>TRBV19|TRBJ2-7
CASNARTSGTTYEQYF
>TRBV20-1|TRBJ2-7
CSAGDSSSYEQYF
>TRBV29-1|TRBJ2-1
CSVEEIDRGPSYNEQFF
>TRBV20-1|TRBJ2-7
CSARGETLSYEQYF
>TRBV19|TRBJ1-5
CASRRAGGSNQPQHF
>TRBV4-2|TRBJ1-6
CASSQAADINSPLHF
>TRBV5-1|TRBJ1-1
CASPPQRDRMNTEAFF
>TRBV6-2/TRBV6-3|TRBJ2-5
CASSYGGSSETQYF